A single TCR beta chain is shown here with its context. CDR1 and CDR2 from the germline V gene are SGHNT and YENEEA. This CDR3 is 17 amino acids long. V lost 5 bases, J lost 8 bases, and 12 bases stayed unmatched. This record belongs to a study of OX40 agonist ivuxolimab in advanced cancers. Libraries were prepared by immunoSEQ multiplex PCR; TCRdb keeps only in-frame clonotypes and omits some of them. The table shows tens of thousands of clones, with around 90% occurring only once. The rearrangement uses TRBV11-3 and TRBJ2-1, with 13 bases matching TRBD2. The specimen comprised CD4+ or CD8+ T cells sorted from blood, sampled in a trial of the OX40 agonist ivuxolimab. The TCR sequence derives from an adult with an advanced solid tumor such as melanoma, head and neck, liver or kidney cancer. This CDR3 reads CASSLRLAGGYWDEQFF. CDR3 in DNA: TGTGCCAGCAGCCTCAGACTAGCGGGAGGCTATTGGGATGAGCAGTTCTTC.